This TCR beta chain appears in the sequencing data of a study of cytotoxic CD8 clonotypes in ibrutinib-treated CLL. Regarding the study as a whole: Public clonotypes (which were uncommon) either contracted or remained stable on treatment. Baseline levels were approached again at progression, after clonality had risen at ibrutinib response.

The V end lost 2 bases, the J end lost 3 bases, and 14 bases lay between the germline ends. The germline gives CDR1 LGHNT, CDR2 FRNRAP. This CDR3 contains 15 residues. Generated by immunoSEQ multiplex PCR, the TCRdb table keeps only in-frame clones and is missing some. The table has approximately 200,000 clones, about 72% seen once. Notes on this clone: As yet, its antigen is unknown.

The material sequenced was PBMCs, taken after 24 months of ibrutinib treatment. The rearrangement links TRBV12-5 to TRBJ2-7; a weak D match, TRBD1 (6 bases). The clonotype comes from a human donor with chronic lymphocytic leukemia. CDR3 loop: CASGLPSTGNYEQYF. CDR3 bases: TGTGCTAGTGGTTTGCCCTCGACAGGAAACTACGAGCAGTACTTC.